These T cell receptor beta chains were read from a single sample in a study of T-cell memory formation after mild COVID-19. Using its own MiXCR run on the 5' RACE reads, TCRdb lists one record per CDR3 protein. This table has tens of thousands of distinct CDR3 sequences, over 13% appearing once. Sequenced sample: PBMCs or a T cell subset sorted from them (not recorded which). The source is a young man who had mild COVID-19 (a few samples of this study predate the infection). Cell type and time point are not known. CDR3s include the opening cysteine and the closing phenylalanine or tryptophan. The D gene is left open where the match is weak. A row's size may be missing; if present it is once, few, many or a size class.

cdr3_length	d_call	j_call	clone_size	v_call	cdr3_nt	cdr3_aa
15	NA	TRBJ1-2	NA	TRBV9	TGTGCCAGCAGCCCCCGGCCGGACAGCTTTTACGGCTACACCTTC	CASSPRPDSFYGYTF
15	NA	TRBJ2-7	few	TRBV9	TGTGCCAGCAGCGTAGGACAGGCAACCTCCTACGAGCAGTACTTC	CASSVGQATSYEQYF
15	TRBD2	TRBJ2-1	few	TRBV11-2	TGTGCCAGCAGTTATACTAGCGGGGGTCTCAATGAGCAGTTCTTC	CASSYTSGGLNEQFF
15	NA	TRBJ2-1	few	TRBV4-1	TGCGCCAGCAGCCAACGGTGGGACTCCTACAATGAGCAGTTCTTC	CASSQRWDSYNEQFF
16	TRBD1	TRBJ1-1	NA	TRBV7-6	TGTGCCAGCAGCTTAGGGATGGGACAGATGAACACTGAAGCTTTCTTT	CASSLGMGQMNTEAFF
16	NA	TRBJ2-5	NA	TRBV6-2/TRBV6-3	NA	CASSYFGQGLLETQYF
17	TRBD2	TRBJ2-1	NA	TRBV3-1	TGTGCCAGCAGCCCCCCCCCACTAGCGGGGGCTCACAATGAGCAGTTCTTC	CASSPPPLAGAHNEQFF
11	NA	TRBJ1-1	NA	TRBV7-9	TGTGCCAGCAGCTTGGTGGTTGAAGCTTTCTTT	CASSLVVEAFF
17	NA	TRBJ1-1	few	TRBV4-1	TGCGCCAGCAGCCAAGGTAGGATCCGCGGGGCGAACACTGAAGCTTTCTTT	CASSQGRIRGANTEAFF
17	TRBD1	TRBJ2-2	NA	TRBV4-3	TGCGCCAGCAGCCGTGCTTACCGGGACAGAAACACCGGGGAGCTGTTTTTT	CASSRAYRDRNTGELFF
14	NA	TRBJ1-4	few	TRBV12-3/TRBV12-4	TGTGCCAGCAGTTTAAAAGGGTCAAATGAAAAACTGTTTTTT	CASSLKGSNEKLFF
14	NA	TRBJ1-1	NA	TRBV12-3/TRBV12-4	TGTGCCAGCAGCTGGGGAACAGCCTCACCTGGGGCTTTCTTT	CASSWGTASPGAFF
17	TRBD1	TRBJ1-2	few	TRBV4-3	TGCGCCAGCAGCCAAGATGGACGGGGGGGACAGAACTATGGCTACACCTTC	CASSQDGRGGQNYGYTF
16	NA	TRBJ2-1	few	TRBV5-1	TGCGCCAGCAGCTTGAATTCCGCGACTTTTTACAATGAGCAGTTCTTC	CASSLNSATFYNEQFF
14	NA	TRBJ1-1	few	TRBV7-3	TGTGCCAGCACCGCGGGGGGGGCGAACACTGAAGCTTTCTTT	CASTAGGANTEAFF
16	TRBD1	TRBJ2-3	NA	TRBV11-2	TGTGCCAGCAGCTTAGACACATGGGACAGGGATGATACGCAGTATTTT	CASSLDTWDRDDTQYF
15	TRBD1	TRBJ2-7	few	TRBV7-6	TGTGCCAGCAGCCCCCCGAACAGGGGGCGTAACGAGCAGTACTTC	CASSPPNRGRNEQYF
13	NA	TRBJ2-7	few	TRBV29-1	TGCAGCGTTGAAGCTCGGGGCCAGGGGGAGCAGTACTTC	CSVEARGQGEQYF
16	TRBD2	TRBJ2-5	few	TRBV4-2	TGTGCCAGCAGCCAAGAAGCACGCGGGGGGATGGAGACCCAGTACTTC	CASSQEARGGMETQYF
15	NA	TRBJ2-1	few	TRBV11-1	TGTGCCAGCAGCTTTTTCCGGAGCCCCAACAATGAGCAGTTCTTC	CASSFFRSPNNEQFF
13	NA	TRBJ1-4	NA	TRBV4-3	TGCGCCAGCAGCCATGGTGCTGACGAAAAACTGTTTTTT	CASSHGADEKLFF
15	NA	TRBJ2-2	NA	TRBV4-1	TGCGCCAGCAGCCAAGGTTGGGGTGGCACCGGGGAGCTGTTTTTT	CASSQGWGGTGELFF
14	TRBD1	TRBJ1-3	NA	TRBV12-3/TRBV12-4	TGTGCCAGCAGTTGGGGACAGGGTGGAAACACCATATATTTT	CASSWGQGGNTIYF
14	NA	TRBJ1-6	few	TRBV7-9	TGTGCCAGCAGCTTTGGGGACGGGGATTCACCCCTCCACTTT	CASSFGDGDSPLHF
15	TRBD1	TRBJ2-1	few	TRBV11-2	TGTGCCACCACGTCCGGGACAGGGGGCTTGAATGAGCAGTTCTTC	CATTSGTGGLNEQFF
14	NA	TRBJ1-5	NA	TRBV15	TGTGCCACCAGCAGACCCCCGGGGAATCAGCCCCAGCATTTT	CATSRPPGNQPQHF
13	NA	TRBJ1-2	few	TRBV29-1	TGCAGCGTTGTACCCCCGTCCGGTGTGGGCTACACCTTC	CSVVPPSGVGYTF
15	NA	TRBJ1-1	many	TRBV7-9	TGTGCCAGCAGCTTAGTTATTTCGTGGGACACTGAAGCTTTCTTT	CASSLVISWDTEAFF
18	TRBD1	TRBJ1-2	NA	TRBV5-1	TGCGCCAGCAGCGCGTTGTTGGAGGACAGGCCAGAGAACTATGGCTACACCTTC	CASSALLEDRPENYGYTF
14	NA	TRBJ1-1	NA	TRBV25-1	TGTGCCAGCAGTGAAGGGGCAATGAACACTGAAGCTTTCTTT	CASSEGAMNTEAFF
18	NA	TRBJ1-5	once	TRBV7-2	TGTGCCAGCAGCTTAGAGCCCCCCGGGGCGGACAGCAATCAGCCCAAGCATTTT	CASSLEPPGADSNQPKHF
16	TRBD2	TRBJ2-1	NA	TRBV20-1	TGCAGTGCTAGAACTAGGACTAGCGGGGTGTCTCGGGAGCAGTTCTTC	CSARTRTSGVSREQFF
15	NA	TRBJ2-5	many	TRBV10-2	TGCGCCAGCAGTGAAGGCGGGGGCCTCCAAGAGACCCAGTACTTC	CASSEGGGLQETQYF
13	NA	TRBJ2-5	NA	TRBV29-1	TGCAGCGTTGACTGGGGCGGGCAAGAGACCCAGTACTTC	CSVDWGGQETQYF
15	TRBD2	TRBJ2-1	few	TRBV12-3/TRBV12-4	TGTGCCAGCAGGAGAACTAGCGGGAGGTACAATGAGCAGTTCTTC	CASRRTSGRYNEQFF
15	TRBD1	TRBJ2-2	few	TRBV6-2/TRBV6-3	TGTGCCAGCGGGGGCTACAGGGGACGCACCGGGGAGCTGTTTTTT	CASGGYRGRTGELFF
15	NA	TRBJ2-3	few	TRBV5-4	TGTGCCAGCAGCTTAGCGGGGCAGGGGGCAGATACGCAGTATTTT	CASSLAGQGADTQYF
16	NA	TRBJ1-1	NA	TRBV27	TGTGCCAGCAGTTTATTTCTGGGGGCAGGAGACACTGAAGCTTTCTTT	CASSLFLGAGDTEAFF
18	TRBD1	TRBJ2-1	NA	TRBV4-1	TGCGCCAGCAGCCAAGATCACGGGACAGGGGCAGTCTACAATGAGCAGTTCTTC	CASSQDHGTGAVYNEQFF
16	TRBD2	TRBJ2-3	NA	TRBV27	TGTGCCAGCAGTTCACTAGCGGGGGACAGCACAGATACGCAGTATTTT	CASSSLAGDSTDTQYF
15	TRBD1	TRBJ1-2	few	TRBV12-3/TRBV12-4	TGTGCCAGCAGTCCCTGGGACAGGGCCGTGGTCGGCTACACCTTC	CASSPWDRAVVGYTF
13	NA	TRBJ2-1	medium-sized	TRBV5-1	TGCGCCAGCAGATCAGGGCCGTACAATGAGCAGTTCTTC	CASRSGPYNEQFF
15	NA	TRBJ2-4	NA	TRBV27	TGTGCCAGCAGGATAACGGGTTCCCCCCAAAACATTCAGTACTTC	CASRITGSPQNIQYF
16	TRBD1	TRBJ2-5	few	TRBV29-1	TGCAGCGTTGAAGCGCCGGACAGGGGCCCCCAAGAGACCCAGTACTTC	CSVEAPDRGPQETQYF
14	TRBD1	TRBJ2-1	few	TRBV5-4	TGTGCCAGCGGATCGACAGGGTTAGGGAATGAGCAGTTCTTC	CASGSTGLGNEQFF
16	TRBD1	TRBJ2-1	NA	TRBV6-5	TGTGCCAGCAGTTACTCGTACAGGGGGCTGAAGAATGAGCAGTTCTTC	CASSYSYRGLKNEQFF
13	TRBD1	TRBJ2-1	few	TRBV5-5	TGTGCCAGCATCCCGGACAGGTACAATGAGCAGTTCTTC	CASIPDRYNEQFF
17	NA	TRBJ2-3	few	TRBV7-2	TGTGCCAGCAGCTTACCTATAGCGGGTACAGGGACAGATACGCAGTATTTT	CASSLPIAGTGTDTQYF
14	NA	TRBJ1-5	few	TRBV7-9	TGTGCCAGCAGCTTAGCACATGAGCATCAGCCCCAGCATTTT	CASSLAHEHQPQHF
14	NA	TRBJ2-1	many	TRBV7-2	TGTGCCAGCAGCTTCCCGGGGACCTACAATGAGCAGTTCTTC	CASSFPGTYNEQFF
15	TRBD2	TRBJ2-1	many	TRBV6-4	TGTGCCAGCAGTAAAAGCGGGGGGGCAATGGATGAGCAGTTCTTC	CASSKSGGAMDEQFF
15	NA	TRBJ1-3	few	TRBV9	TGTGCCAGCAGCCCCCCATCGGACTCTGGAAACACCATATATTTT	CASSPPSDSGNTIYF
16	TRBD1	TRBJ2-7	NA	TRBV2	TGTGCCAGCAGTGATCCGGGGACAGGGCACTCCTACGAGCAGTACTTC	CASSDPGTGHSYEQYF
15	NA	TRBJ2-1	NA	TRBV6-5	TGTGCCAGCAGTTACATCGGGGGCGCAAGGAATGAGCAGTTCTTC	CASSYIGGARNEQFF
15	NA	TRBJ2-2	few	TRBV9	TGTGCCAGCAGCGAGGAGCGGCAGAACACCGGGGAGCTGTTTTTT	CASSEERQNTGELFF